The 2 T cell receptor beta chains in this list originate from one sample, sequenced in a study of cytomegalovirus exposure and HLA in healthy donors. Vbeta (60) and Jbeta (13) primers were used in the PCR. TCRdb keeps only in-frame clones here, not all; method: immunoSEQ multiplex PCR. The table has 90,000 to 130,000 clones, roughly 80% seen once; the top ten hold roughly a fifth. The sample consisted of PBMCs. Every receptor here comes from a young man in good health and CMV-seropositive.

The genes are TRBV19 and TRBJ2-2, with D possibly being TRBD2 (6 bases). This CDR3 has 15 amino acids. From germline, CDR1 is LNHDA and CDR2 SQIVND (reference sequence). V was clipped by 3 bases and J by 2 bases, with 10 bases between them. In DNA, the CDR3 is TGTGCCAGTAGTATTTTTGGGACTAACACCGGGGAGCTGTTTTTT. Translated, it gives CASSIFGTNTGELFF.

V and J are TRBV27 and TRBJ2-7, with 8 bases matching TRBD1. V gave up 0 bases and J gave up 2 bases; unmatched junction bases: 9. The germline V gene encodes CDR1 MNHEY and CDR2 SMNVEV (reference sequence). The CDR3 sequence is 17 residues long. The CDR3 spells CASSLSGGQVQTYEQYF. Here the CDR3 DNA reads TGTGCCAGCAGTTTATCTGGGGGACAGGTACAAACCTACGAGCAGTACTTC.